A selection of T cell receptor beta chains follows, all from one sample in a study of shared clonotypes between healthy human individuals. Measured with immunoSEQ multiplex PCR; TCRdb has only the in-frame clones, and not every one. Among around 700,000 clones, over 65% were seen once, and the ten largest hold more than 1.5%. Sequencing input: memory CD4+ T cells sorted from blood. These receptors were taken from a woman aged 25 to 39 in good health. The conserved cysteine and the conserved F or W are not part of the CDR3 here. Each record gives: V gene, CDR3 length, J gene, clone size, CDR3 protein. Size is omitted from some rows. Given values are once, few, many or a class for expanded clones.

>TRBV5-5|15|TRBJ2-4|NA
ASSPRATTGGWNIQY
>TRBV9|13|TRBJ2-7|NA
ASSVATGQAYEQY
>TRBV11-2|10|TRBJ1-1|NA
ASSANRERAF
>TRBV28|14|TRBJ1-5|few
ASSFSGGARNQPQH
>TRBV2|14|TRBJ2-1|NA
ASIGTSGGVYNEQF
>TRBV5-1|12|TRBJ1-1|NA
ASTQTGMNTEAF
>TRBV28|12|TRBJ1-2|NA
ASSSGGLGYGYT
>TRBV12-5|11|TRBJ2-5|NA
ASGFQGEETQY
>TRBV29-1|11|TRBJ1-2|NA
SVGRGSGYGYT
>TRBV28|10|TRBJ1-5|NA
ATVPLQGPQH
>TRBV30|11|TRBJ2-5|NA
AWKRGQGETQY
>TRBV5-1|13|TRBJ2-1|few
ASSESSGSYNEQF
>TRBV19|11|TRBJ2-1|NA
ASTSMWGNEQF
>TRBV25-1|11|TRBJ2-1|NA
ASSTTADNEQF
>TRBV10-3|12|TRBJ2-7|NA
AISDRGARDEQY
>TRBV6-6|14|TRBJ2-5|NA
ASSRTSLAGGETQY
>TRBV18|11|TRBJ2-1|NA
ASSPLDYNEQF
>TRBV2|15|TRBJ2-6|NA
ASSEALGDSGANVLT